The 17 T cell receptor beta chains below were found in one sample sequenced in a study of T cells after yellow fever vaccination (dated by TCRdb to the late 2010s). The library was produced with 5' RACE. The data were produced on an Illumina HiSeq 2500. TCRdb applied fastp at Q25 and MiXCR to the public reads, then kept only in-frame beta chains. Merged by CDR3 protein, the rows form single entries marked with the most common genes and DNA. This sample holds under 600,000 distinct CDR3 sequences; roughly 14% were observed only once. Together, the top ten hold about 14% of the sample. Explained via the paper, the treatment or condition label denotes: live attenuated yellow fever vaccine strain. Material: PBMCs, obtained on the day of the yellow fever booster vaccination. Receptor source: a man aged 25-40 years who received the YFV17D yellow fever vaccine.

The rearrangement uses TRBV10-3 and TRBJ2-3; 9 bases are shared with TRBD2. With V trimmed by 4 bases and J by 8 bases, 13 bases remained unmatched. The CDR3 is made up of 16 amino acids. Germline-derived CDR1 and CDR2 are ENHRY and SYGVKD. The DNA for the CDR3 is TGTGCCATCAGTGTCACGGGGACTAGCCCTGTTGGTACGCAGTATTTT. Translation gives CAISVTGTSPVGTQYF.

This clonotype was recorded a few times. The chain recombines TRBV7-2 with TRBJ2-7, with D possibly being TRBD1 (6 bases). Deletions cut 3 bases from V and 6 bases from J, with 12 bases between. CDR1 and CDR2 (germline): SGHTA, FQGNSA. CDR3 length equals 13 residues. CDR3 sequence (DNA): TGTGCCAGCAGCTTGGGACAATCGGGCGAGCAGTACTTC. Translated, it gives CASSLGQSGEQYF. Variable domain in full (rest from reference TRBV7-2 and TRBJ2-7): GAGVSQSPSNKVTEKGKDVELRCDPISGHTALYWYRQSLGQGLEFLIYFQGNSAPDKSGLPSDRFSAERTGGSVSTLTIQRTQQEDSAVYLCASSLGQSGEQYFGPGTRLTVT.

The chain is built from TRBV7-2 and TRBJ2-5; D could derive from TRBD1 or TRBD2 (5 bases each). V lost 5 bases and J lost 5, with 15 bases in between. Germline loops: CDR1 SGHTA, CDR2 FQGNSA. CDR3 length: 14 residues. The CDR3 DNA reads TGTGCCAGCAGCCGCCGGGGCCCTCAGGAGACCCAGTACTTC. Protein: CASSRRGPQETQYF.

In its sample, this clonotype was seen a few times. This sequence joins TRBV27 and TRBJ1-1; 8 nucleotides align to TRBD1. V lost 3 bases, J lost 5 bases, and 2 bases stayed unmatched. The CDR3 runs to 13 residues. Looked up from germline, CDR1 is MNHEY and CDR2 is SMNVEV (reference sequence). The chain's CDR3 is CASSFRGRTEAFF. The DNA of the CDR3 is TGTGCCAGCAGTTTCAGGGGGCGGACTGAAGCTTTCTTT.

This clonotype appeared many times. V gene TRBV20-1 combines with J gene TRBJ2-3, with 12 nucleotides matching TRBD2. There are 14 residues in the CDR3. Germline V CDR1 and CDR2: DFQATT, SNEGSKA (reference sequence). V trimming: 3 bases; J trimming: 5 bases; junction bases outside the gene matches: 3. The chain's CDR3 is CSARTSGSKDTQYF. Here the CDR3 DNA reads TGCAGTGCTAGGACTAGCGGGAGTAAAGATACGCAGTATTTT.

This chain connects TRBV20-1 to TRBJ2-5; 8 bases agree with TRBD2. The CDR3 has 13 residues. V was pared by 5 bases and J by 4 bases, with 6 bases of the junction left unmatched. Germline values: CDR1 DFQATT, CDR2 SNEGSKA (reference sequence). CDR3 protein: CSARTGGRETQYF. CDR3 DNA: TGCAGTGCTCGGACGGGGGGGCGAGAGACCCAGTACTTC.

This clonotype was seen a few times. The gene calls are TRBV12-3 or TRBV12-4 and TRBJ2-1; 10 bases agree with TRBD2. Trimming cost V 3 bases and J 3 bases; bases outside gene matches: 5. CDR3 length: 16 amino acids. This chain's CDR3 is CASSFQAGGGYNEQFF. Here the CDR3 DNA reads TGTGCCAGCAGTTTCCAAGCGGGAGGGGGCTACAATGAGCAGTTCTTC.

There are a few counts of this clonotype. CDR3 nucleotide sequence: TGTGCCAGCTCACCGTCTTTGGAGAACACTGAAGCTTTCTTT. It encodes CASSPSLENTEAFF. V and J are TRBV18 and TRBJ1-1, with unresolved D. CDR3 length equals 14 residues. Trimming took 3 bases from V and 1 from J, leaving 9 bases between them. Germline-derived CDR1 and CDR2 are KGHSH and LQKENI.

This clonotype was seen at least ten times. The rearrangement links TRBV5-1 to TRBJ2-1, with TRBD2 matching 7 bases. Trimming at V came to 1 base and at J to 2 bases, leaving 6 bases not matched to a gene. Germline CDR1 SGHRS, CDR2 YFSETQ. The CDR3 has 16 amino acids. The CDR3 DNA follows: TGCGCCAGCAGCTTGAGAACGAGCGGGGCCTACAATGAGCAGTTCTTC. This sequence encodes CASSLRTSGAYNEQFF.

V gene TRBV7-8 combines with J gene TRBJ2-1; 8 bases align to TRBD2. Losses at the gene ends were 2 bases for V and 6 bases for J; bases not matched to a gene: 6. Per germline, CDR1 SGHVS and CDR2 FQNEAQ. There are 15 residues in the CDR3. In DNA, the CDR3 is TGTGCCAGCAGCTTAAAGCGGGAGCTTAGCAATGAGCAGTTCTTC. This codes for CASSLKRELSNEQFF.

V is TRBV24-1 and J is TRBJ2-7; 13 nucleotides match TRBD2. There are 13 residues in the CDR3. Germline trimming cut 9 bases from V and 7 bases from J; bases unmatched to any gene: 5. The V gene's germline CDR1 is KGHDR and CDR2 SFDVKD. The CDR3 reads CATGLAGVGEQYF. Here the CDR3 DNA reads TGTGCCACCGGACTAGCGGGAGTCGGTGAGCAGTACTTC.

This clonotype was detected many times. V and J are TRBV6-1 and TRBJ2-7; 11 positions match TRBD2. The trim removed 6 bases at V and 6 bases at J, leaving 7 bases unmatched. The CDR3 consists of 14 residues. Germline V gene lookup returns CDR1 MNHNS and CDR2 SASEGT. CDR3 DNA: TGTGCCAGCAGGCCGGGACTAGCGGTAGGCGAGCAGTACTTC. It encodes CASRPGLAVGEQYF.

A note on this clonotype: The DNA is left out, because the CDR3 cannot be placed on it with certainty; the CDR3 is given as TCRdb lists it. The genes are TRBV6-5 and TRBJ2-7. The CDR3 numbers 15 amino acids, ends counted. From germline, CDR1 is MNHEY and CDR2 SVGAGI. The CDR3 is CASSYSTLGSYEQYF.

The V gene is TRBV7-2, the J gene TRBJ2-7; 10 bases map to TRBD2. This CDR3 has 15 amino acids. Germline V gene sequence: CDR1 SGHTA, CDR2 FQGNSA. The V gene end was trimmed by 6 bases and the J gene end by 6 bases; junction bases not matched to a gene: 11. CDR3 residues: CASSSLLAGEIEQYF. The CDR3 DNA reads as TGTGCCAGCAGTAGCCTCCTAGCGGGAGAGATCGAGCAGTACTTC. Full variable domain (missing parts from reference TRBV7-2 and TRBJ2-7): GAGVSQSPSNKVTEKGKDVELRCDPISGHTALYWYRQSLGQGLEFLIYFQGNSAPDKSGLPSDRFSAERTGGSVSTLTIQRTQQEDSAVYLCASSSLLAGEIEQYFGPGTRLTVT.

In its sample, this clonotype was seen a few times. The rearrangement links TRBV20-1 to TRBJ2-7; D possibly corresponds to TRBD2 (6 bases). The CDR3 runs to 15 residues. Germline assignment: CDR1 DFQATT and CDR2 SNEGSKA (reference sequence). V lost 0 bases and J lost 0, with 12 bases in between. CDR3 coding DNA: TGCAGTGCTAGAGATAGAAGGGACTCCTCCTACGAGCAGTACTTC. It specifies CSARDRRDSSYEQYF.

The V gene is TRBV7-2, the J gene TRBJ1-4, with D possibly being TRBD1 (6 bases). V lost 2 bases to trimming and J lost 6 bases, with 13 bases between them. Germline loops: CDR1 SGHTA, CDR2 FQGNSA. The CDR3 has 15 amino acids. The CDR3 nucleotides read TGTGCCAGCAGCTTAACAGGGTCGCGGGATGAAAAACTGTTTTTT. Translation: CASSLTGSRDEKLFF.

The chain couples TRBV12-3 or TRBV12-4 to TRBJ1-5, with D unclear. V lost 3 bases and J lost 9, with 6 bases in between. The CDR3 covers 11 residues. DNA for the CDR3: TGTGCCAGCAGTTTGAAGGGGCCCCAGCATTTT. Protein sequence: CASSLKGPQHF.